This T cell receptor (beta chain) was documented in a study of type 1 regulatory T cells. Study background: T-allo10 is an in vitro-generated, Tr1-enriched CD4 T cell product specific for alloantigen.

From the reads, TCRdb called clonotypes with MiXCR, one entry per CDR3 protein. The sample includes 24,000 or so distinct CDR3 sequences, approximately 44% seen only once; the top ten take roughly 5.2%. The junction had 13 bases not matched to a gene; V was cut back by 2 bases and J by 3 bases. Germline CDR1 is LGHNA and CDR2 is YSLEER. There are 20 residues in the CDR3. In the case of this clonotype: What it recognizes is unknown.

This clonotype originated in a human donor in good health. The V gene is TRBV4-3, the J gene TRBJ2-3; TRBD2 matches at 14 bases. Sequenced input: cultured T cells, either the whole culture or a sorted T cell fraction (not recorded which). This CDR3 is CASSQYGLAGGPVGTDTQYF. The CDR3 DNA reads TGCGCCAGCAGCCAATACGGACTAGCGGGGGGCCCCGTGGGAACAGATACGCAGTATTTT.